This TCR beta chain was profiled in a study of blood T cell repertoires in COVID-19. About the research overall: Sites across the United States, Italy and Spain contributed samples from acute and convalescent COVID-19. PBMCs, B-cell-depleted T cells, or T cells were the source of the cDNA or gDNA that made up the material.

Germline V gene lookup returns CDR1 SGHRS and CDR2 YFSETQ. V lost 4 bases and J 1 base, leaving 11 bases between the germline ends. The CDR3 length is 15 residues. Under the authors' procedure: Nucleated cell counts were estimated from reference gene primer amplification. The table came from immunoSEQ multiplex PCR; TCRdb's copy has only in-frame clones and leaves some out. V and J calls and clone size are given by that table; D and trimming were obtained from the DNA. The table shows hundreds of thousands of clones, with around 87% occurring only once. The TCR originated in a woman aged 50 to 60 who had recovered from COVID-19. The V gene is TRBV5-1, the J gene TRBJ2-2, with D uncertain. The specimen was peripheral blood. CDR3 residues: CASSLKSKNTGELFF. The CDR3, as DNA: TGCGCCAGCAGCCTTAAAAGCAAGAACACCGGGGAGCTGTTTTTT.